This section outlines one T cell receptor beta chain sequence together with its context. This record belongs to a study of shared clonotypes between healthy human individuals. Study-wide context: Sampling drew on donors who were a couple of women and three men aged 18 to 49.

The study drew its donors from healthy HIV-negative adults without recent acute infections or vaccinations. Germline CDR1 reads SGHDT; CDR2 reads YYEEEE. The CDR3 is made up of 14 amino acids. Deletions cut 4 bases from V and 2 bases from J, with 10 bases between. Assay execution took place at the deep level. Original data processing: With immunoSEQ giving junction-only sequences and no quality scores, filtering differed. Sequenced by immunoSEQ multiplex PCR; TCRdb stores in-frame clones only, minus some. The D gene and trimming were derived from the DNA, and the V and J assignments and clone size from that table. In the table there are 1,400,000 or so clones, just under 99% of which are singletons.

Sequenced: naive CD4+ T cells sorted from blood. As for subset: CD45RA+ positively selected. The rearrangement links TRBV5-6 to TRBJ1-3; no clear D gene. The sequence derives from a man in his thirties or forties in good health. CDR3 loop: CASSLDLPGNTIYF. Here the CDR3 DNA reads TGTGCCAGCAGCCTAGATCTCCCTGGAAACACCATATATTTT. Supplemented by reference TRBV5-6 and TRBJ1-3, the full variable domain reads DAGVTQSPTHLIKTRGQQVTLRCSPKSGHDTVSWYQQALGQGPQFIFQYYEEEERQRGNFPDRFSGHQFPNYSSELNVNALLLGDSALYLCASSLDLPGNTIYFGEGSWLTVV.